This TCR beta chain stems from a study of identical twins. The study's findings and limits: Models predicted too little out-of-frame TCR alpha sharing in monozygotic twins.

All donors were healthy, and all were Caucasian. cDNA carried unique molecular identifiers, and a universal primer site was added by template switching. TCRdb reprocessed the 5' RACE reads with MiXCR, giving one entry per CDR3 protein. In the table there are fewer than 650,000 distinct CDR3 sequences, roughly 9.9% of which are singletons. As for this clonotype: Its antigen is unidentified.

These sequences were also reported in another study, on yellow fever vaccine responses in identical twins.

The specimen sequenced was PBMCs. The source of this sequence is a woman younger than 35 in good health.

The CDR3 nucleotides read TGCAGTGCTTTACTCCCTCTAGCGGGAAATCCCACCGGGGAGCTGTTTTTT. Translating it yields CSALLPLAGNPTGELFF. The chain recombines TRBV20-1 with TRBJ2-2; 9 positions match TRBD2. The V gene end was trimmed by 5 bases and the J gene end by 4 bases; junction bases not matched to a gene: 14. CDR3 length: 17 amino acids. In germline, CDR1 is DFQATT, CDR2 SNEGSKA (reference sequence).